The sample holds a few counts of the clone carrying this T cell receptor (beta chain). Time point: persistent/refractory GD, antithyroid drugs over 5 years with positive TRAb. Isolated PBMC RNA provided the starting material for the TCR library. This record comes from a study of regulatory T cells in long-lasting Graves disease. With iRepertoire HTBI primers and Arm-PCR of CDR3 regions, TCR beta libraries were built. Using its own MiXCR run on the multiplex PCR reads, TCRdb lists one record per CDR3 protein. This sample has roughly 500,000 distinct CDR3 sequences, with about 22% found just once. The sequence was collected from a female donor with Graves disease. Sequencing used peripheral blood mononuclear cells (PBMCs), obtained when the disease was refractory, from a patient treated with antithyroid drugs.

The CDR3 region is CASSEKRPYQETQYF. The CDR3 DNA reads TGTGCCAGCAGCGAGAAGCGACCGTACCAAGAGACCCAGTACTTC. The J gene is TRBJ2-5, the V gene TRBV11-3, with D unclear. With 5 bases removed from V and 0 bases from J, the gap between germline ends came to 13 bases. CDR3 length: 15 residues. Germline V gene data show CDR1 as SGHNT and CDR2 as YENEEA.